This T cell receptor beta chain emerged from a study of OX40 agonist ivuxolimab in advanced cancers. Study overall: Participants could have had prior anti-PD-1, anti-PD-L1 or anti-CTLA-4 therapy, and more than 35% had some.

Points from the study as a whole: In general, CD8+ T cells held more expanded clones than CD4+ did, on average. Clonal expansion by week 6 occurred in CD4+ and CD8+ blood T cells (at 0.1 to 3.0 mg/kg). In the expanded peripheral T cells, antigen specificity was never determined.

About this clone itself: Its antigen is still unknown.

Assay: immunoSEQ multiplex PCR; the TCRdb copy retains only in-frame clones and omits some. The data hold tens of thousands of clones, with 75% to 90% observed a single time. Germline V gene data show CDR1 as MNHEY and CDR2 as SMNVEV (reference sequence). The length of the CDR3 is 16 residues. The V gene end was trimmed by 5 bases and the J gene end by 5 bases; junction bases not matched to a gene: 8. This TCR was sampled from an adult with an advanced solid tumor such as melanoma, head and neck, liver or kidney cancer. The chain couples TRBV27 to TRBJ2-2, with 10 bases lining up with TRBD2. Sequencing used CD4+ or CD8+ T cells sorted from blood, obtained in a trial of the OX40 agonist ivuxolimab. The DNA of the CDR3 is TGTGCCAGCAGTGTGCTAGCGGGAGATTATACCGGGGAGCTGTTTTTT. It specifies CASSVLAGDYTGELFF.